The clone carrying this TCR beta chain occurred once. Data came from immunoSEQ multiplex PCR; TCRdb stores just in-frame clones and leaves some out. This repertoire shows tens of thousands of clones, around 90% found once; its top ten account for 0.5% to 0.65%. This entry belongs to a study of T cell changes during pregnancy in multiple sclerosis. CDR3 size: 10 residues. Germline V lookup: CDR1 MNHEY, CDR2 SVGAGI. V was clipped by 11 bases and J by 8 bases, with 12 bases between them. The sequences come from CD4+ T cells from peripheral blood mononuclear cells, collected in the first trimester of pregnancy. The origin of this receptor is a female donor with multiple sclerosis, enrolled in a pregnancy study. The chain uses TRBV6-5 and TRBJ1-2; D is uncertain. The CDR3 DNA sequence: TGTGCCCGCCCCGGGGAAGGCTACACCTTC. Protein: CARPGEGYTF.